This entry concerns a single TCR beta chain. Its antigen is not identified. This entry belongs to a study of cytomegalovirus exposure and HLA in healthy donors. Across the study: Earlier sequencing of 150 million to 200 million T cells yielded fewer than 140 million unique TCR beta sequences. Notes on the study in general: In most subjects, TCR beta sequences reportedly gave accurate predictions of HLA-A and HLA-B alleles. A later analysis, which compared TCR beta chains of equal frequency, found the HLA-associated ones more clonally expanded.

The PCR ran on 60 Vbeta and 13 Jbeta primers. Data came from immunoSEQ multiplex PCR; TCRdb stores just in-frame clones and leaves some out. Among about 150,000 clones listed, about 80% were seen once. Germline CDR1 reads SGHRS; CDR2 reads YFSETQ. V lost 4 bases to trimming and J lost 2 bases; unmatched junction nucleotides: 16. The CDR3 length is 18 residues. This chain links TRBV5-1 with TRBJ2-5, with 8 bases lining up with TRBD2. The receptor's source is a woman in her forties or fifties in good health and CMV-seropositive. The sequencing input was PBMCs. CDR3 nucleotides: TGCGCCAGCAGCGTAGGGCCCGGCCCGGGGGGGCCGCAAGAGACCCAGTACTTC. Its protein product is CASSVGPGPGGPQETQYF. The entire variable domain, with the rest obtained from reference TRBV5-1 and TRBJ2-5, is as follows: KAGVTQTPRYLIKTRGQQVTLSCSPISGHRSVSWYQQTPGQGLQFLFEYFSETQRNKGNFPGRFSGRQFSNSRSEMNVSTLELGDSALYLCASSVGPGPGGPQETQYFGPGTRLLVL.